This entry features one T cell receptor beta chain sequence. Its antigen is as yet unknown. The protocol was immunoSEQ multiplex PCR, while the TCRdb copy is restricted to in-frame clones and leaves out a portion. The sample has 80,000 to 100,000 clones, roughly nine tenths seen once. These data are taken from a study of T cell responses to AZD1222 COVID-19 vaccine. The study, taken as a whole, reports: Clonal diversity was possibly underestimated, and white British individuals and females predominated among donors. Nearly half of spike-specific TCRs reportedly target unmutated variant regions. In all cases, repertoires were sampled only after the peak T cell response. Researchers report vaccine-associated CD4 TCRs spanning spike, with dominance at 160-218 and 743-854.

The CDR3 consists of 14 residues. Trimming stripped 3 bases from V and 8 bases from J, with 14 bases between. The germline gives CDR1 LNHDA, CDR2 SQIVND (reference sequence). The sequences come from peripheral blood, collected 28 days after the second AZD1222 dose. The receptor was isolated from an adult who received the AZD1222 COVID-19 vaccine. The chain uses TRBV19 and TRBJ2-1; D gene ambiguous. As DNA, the CDR3 is TGTGCCAGTAGTATCTTCTCCGGGTATCATGAGCAGTTCTTC. It codes for CASSIFSGYHEQFF.